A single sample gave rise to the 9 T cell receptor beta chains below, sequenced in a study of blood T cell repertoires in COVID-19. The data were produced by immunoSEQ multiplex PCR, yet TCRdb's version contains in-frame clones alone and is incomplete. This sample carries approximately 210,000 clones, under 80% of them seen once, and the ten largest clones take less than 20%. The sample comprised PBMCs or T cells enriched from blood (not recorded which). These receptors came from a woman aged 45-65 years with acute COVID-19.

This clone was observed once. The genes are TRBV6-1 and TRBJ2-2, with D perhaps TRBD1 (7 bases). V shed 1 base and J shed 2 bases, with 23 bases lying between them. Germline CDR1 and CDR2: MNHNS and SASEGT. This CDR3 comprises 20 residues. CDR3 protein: CASSEEGNFQTGTNTGELFF. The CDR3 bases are TGTGCCAGCAGTGAAGAGGGGAACTTTCAGACAGGGACTAACACCGGGGAGCTGTTTTTT.

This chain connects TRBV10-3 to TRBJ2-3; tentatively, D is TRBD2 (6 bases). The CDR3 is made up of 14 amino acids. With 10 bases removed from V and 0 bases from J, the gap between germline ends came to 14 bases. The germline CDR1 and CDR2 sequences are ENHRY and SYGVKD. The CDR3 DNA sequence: TGTGCCACGGGGGAGCGGACGAGCACAGATACGCAGTATTTT. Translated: CATGERTSTDTQYF.

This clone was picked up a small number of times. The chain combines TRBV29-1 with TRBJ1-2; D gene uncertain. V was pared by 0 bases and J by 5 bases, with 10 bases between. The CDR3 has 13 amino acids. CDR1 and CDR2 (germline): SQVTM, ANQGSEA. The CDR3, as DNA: TGCAGCGTTGAAGAAAATATCAGTTATGGCTACACCTTC. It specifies CSVEENISYGYTF. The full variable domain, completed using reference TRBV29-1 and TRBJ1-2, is SAVISQKPSRDICQRGTSLTIQCQVDSQVTMMFWYRQQPGQSLTLIATANQGSEATYESGFVIDKFPISRPNLTFSTLTVSNMSPEDSSIYLCSVEENISYGYTFGSGTRLTVV.

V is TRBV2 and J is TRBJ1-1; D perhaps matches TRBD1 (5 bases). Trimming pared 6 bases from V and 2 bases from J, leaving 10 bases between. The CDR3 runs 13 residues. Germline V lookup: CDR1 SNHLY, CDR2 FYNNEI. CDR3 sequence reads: CASRVDSNTEAFF. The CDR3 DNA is TGTGCCAGCAGAGTTGACAGCAACACTGAAGCTTTCTTT. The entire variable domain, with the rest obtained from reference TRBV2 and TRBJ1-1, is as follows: EPEVTQTPSHQVTQMGQEVILRCVPISNHLYFYWYRQILGQKVEFLVSFYNNEISEKSEIFDDQFSVERPDGSNFTLKIRSTKLEDSAMYFCASRVDSNTEAFFGQGTRLTVV.

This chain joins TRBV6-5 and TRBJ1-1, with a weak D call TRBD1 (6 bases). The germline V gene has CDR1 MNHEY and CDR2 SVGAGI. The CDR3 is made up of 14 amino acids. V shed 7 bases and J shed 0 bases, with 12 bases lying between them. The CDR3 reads CASTRTGMNTEAFF. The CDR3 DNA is TGTGCCAGCACCCGCACAGGGATGAACACTGAAGCTTTCTTT.

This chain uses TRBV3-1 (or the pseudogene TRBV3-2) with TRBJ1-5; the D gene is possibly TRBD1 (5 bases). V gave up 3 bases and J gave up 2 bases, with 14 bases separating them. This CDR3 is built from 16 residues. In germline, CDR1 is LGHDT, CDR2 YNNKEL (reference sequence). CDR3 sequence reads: CASSQRGRGGNQPQHF. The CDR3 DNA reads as TGTGCCAGCAGCCAGCGGGGGAGGGGAGGCAATCAGCCCCAGCATTTT.

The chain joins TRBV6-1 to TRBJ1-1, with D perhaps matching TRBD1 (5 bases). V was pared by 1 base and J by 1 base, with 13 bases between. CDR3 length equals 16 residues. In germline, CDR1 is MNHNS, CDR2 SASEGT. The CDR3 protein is CASSEVGARRNTEAFF. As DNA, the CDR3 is TGTGCCAGCAGTGAAGTTGGGGCCAGGCGGAACACTGAAGCTTTCTTT.

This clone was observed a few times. CDR3 nucleotide sequence: TGTGCCAGCAGTGCGGAGGGATGGGCTGAAGCTTTCTTT. Protein: CASSAEGWAEAFF. This chain connects TRBV2 to TRBJ1-1; D is unclear. V was trimmed by 4 bases and J by 6 bases, leaving 12 bases between them. The CDR3 is made up of 13 amino acids. Germline assignment: CDR1 SNHLY and CDR2 FYNNEI.

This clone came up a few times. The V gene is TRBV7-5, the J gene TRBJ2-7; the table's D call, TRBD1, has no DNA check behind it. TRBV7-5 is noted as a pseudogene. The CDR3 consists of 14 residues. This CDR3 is CVRSLAGPVSEQYV. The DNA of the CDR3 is TGTGTCAGAAGCTTAGCGGGGCCCGTATCCGAGCAGTACGTC.